This T cell receptor (beta chain) was found in a study of shared clonotypes between healthy human individuals. Study observations and caveats: A reduction in generation probabilities was seen for non-shared clonotypes relative to those shared by all four donors.

The naive CD8 subset, CD45RO-negative cells positively selected for CCR7, excluded terminally differentiated effector memory CD45RA+ cells. The repertoire was sequenced with immunoSEQ multiplex PCR; TCRdb's copy has only in-frame clones and lacks some. The table shows some 2.1 million clones, with 85% to 95% occurring only once. Looked up from germline, CDR1 is SGHVS and CDR2 is FQNEAQ. After removal of 4 bases from V and 2 bases from J, the junction contained 7 bases not matched to a gene. CDR3 size: 15 residues. Of note for this clone: Its antigen is still unknown.

This TCR came from a man aged 18 to 30 in good health. Sequencing was performed on naive CD8+ T cells sorted from blood. The chain carries TRBV7-8 and TRBJ1-2; TRBD1 matches at 7 bases. The CDR3: CASSSTEGQNYGYTF. CDR3 DNA: TGTGCCAGCAGCTCGACCGAGGGACAGAACTATGGCTACACCTTC.